Each of the 6 T cell receptor beta chains below was sequenced from the same sample in a study of blood T cell repertoires in COVID-19. Sequencing was performed with immunoSEQ multiplex PCR; in TCRdb, only in-frame clones are kept and a portion is missing. Of about 96,000 clones listed, about 81% are singletons. The sequencing sample was made of peripheral blood. The source of these receptors is a woman aged 55-70 years with acute or convalescent COVID-19.

This chain uses TRBV4-3 with TRBJ1-4; TRBD1 matches 8 bases. Losses at the gene ends were 6 bases for V and 5 bases for J; bases not matched to a gene: 2. The CDR3 is made up of 13 amino acids. The germline V gene encodes CDR1 LGHNA and CDR2 YSLEER. The CDR3 here is CASRRQGNEKLFF. Written as DNA, the CDR3 is TGCGCCAGCAGGAGACAGGGGAATGAAAAACTGTTTTTT.

This clone has just a few counts. CDR3 nucleotide sequence: TGCGCCAGCGGCCTGCCTGGAGCAAATCCAGATACGCAGTATTTT. Its translation: CASGLPGANPDTQYF. The chain carries TRBV10-1 and TRBJ2-3; no definite D call. Between the trimmed V and J ends, which lost 8 bases and 4 bases, there was a span of 19 bases. Germline loops: CDR1 WNHNN, CDR2 SYGVQD (reference sequence). The CDR3 contains 15 residues.

The V call is TRBV2, the J call TRBJ2-7; 8 positions agree with TRBD2. Germline CDR1 reads SNHLY; CDR2 reads FYNNEI. Germline trimming cut 6 bases from V and 4 bases from J; bases unmatched to any gene: 8. The length of the CDR3 is 14 residues. The CDR3 nucleotides read TGTGCCAGCAGCTCCCCCCAGCGGGGGTACGAGCAGTACTTC. Its protein product is CASSSPQRGYEQYF. The entire variable domain, with the rest obtained from reference TRBV2 and TRBJ2-7, is as follows: EPEVTQTPSHQVTQMGQEVILRCVPISNHLYFYWYRQILGQKVEFLVSFYNNEISEKSEIFDDQFSVERPDGSNFTLKIRSTKLEDSAMYFCASSSPQRGYEQYFGPGTRLTVT.

This clone showed up just a few times. The chain uses TRBV2 and TRBJ1-6, with TRBD1 matching 9 bases. V lost 6 bases, J lost 9 bases, and 6 bases stayed unmatched. This CDR3 region has 14 residues. The V gene's germline CDR1 is SNHLY and CDR2 FYNNEI. CDR3 region: CASRSDRGGSPLHF. CDR3 sequence (DNA): TGTGCCAGCAGGAGTGACAGGGGGGGTTCACCCCTCCACTTT.

The V and J genes are TRBV7-3 and TRBJ2-1; D is possibly TRBD2 (5 bases). Germline V lookup: CDR1 SGHTA, CDR2 FQGTGA. The CDR3 is 15 amino acids. V was clipped by 0 bases and J by 0 bases, with 6 bases between them. The DNA of the CDR3 is TGTGCCAGCAGCTTAACTACTAGCTCCTACAATGAGCAGTTCTTC. As protein: CASSLTTSSYNEQFF.

J is TRBJ1-4 and V is TRBV12-3 or TRBV12-4; no reliable D call. V was cut by 6 bases and J by 10 bases, with 15 bases left in between. There are 13 residues in the CDR3. CDR3 loop: CASSQRRVGKLFF. The CDR3 coding sequence is TGTGCCAGCAGCCAAAGGCGGGTTGGAAAACTGTTTTTT.